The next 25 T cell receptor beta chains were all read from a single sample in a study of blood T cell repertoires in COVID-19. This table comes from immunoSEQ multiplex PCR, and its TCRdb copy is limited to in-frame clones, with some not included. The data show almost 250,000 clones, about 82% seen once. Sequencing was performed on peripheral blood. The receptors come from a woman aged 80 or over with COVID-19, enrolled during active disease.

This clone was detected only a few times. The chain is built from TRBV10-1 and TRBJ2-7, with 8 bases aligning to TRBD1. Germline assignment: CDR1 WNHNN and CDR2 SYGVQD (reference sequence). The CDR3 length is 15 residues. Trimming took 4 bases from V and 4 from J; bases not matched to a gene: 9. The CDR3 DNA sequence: TGCGCCAGCAGTGGGCGCGGACAGGGAGAGTACGAGCAGTACGTC. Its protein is CASSGRGQGEYEQYV.

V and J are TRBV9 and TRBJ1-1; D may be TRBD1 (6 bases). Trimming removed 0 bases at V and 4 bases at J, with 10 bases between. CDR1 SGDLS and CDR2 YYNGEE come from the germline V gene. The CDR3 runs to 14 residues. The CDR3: CASSVAGESTEAFF. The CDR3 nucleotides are TGTGCCAGCAGCGTAGCAGGGGAATCCACTGAAGCTTTCTTT. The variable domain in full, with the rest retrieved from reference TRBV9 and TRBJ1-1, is DSGVTQTPKHLITATGQRVTLRCSPRSGDLSVYWYQQSLDQGLQFLIQYYNGEERAKGNILERFSAQQFPDLHSELNLSSLELGDSALYFCASSVAGESTEAFFGQGTRLTVV.

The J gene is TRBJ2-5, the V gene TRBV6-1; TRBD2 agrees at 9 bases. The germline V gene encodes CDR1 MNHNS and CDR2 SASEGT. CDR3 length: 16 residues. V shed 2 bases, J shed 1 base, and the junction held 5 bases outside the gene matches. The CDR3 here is CASSEQQAGGQETQYF. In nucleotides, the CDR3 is TGTGCCAGCAGTGAACAGCAAGCGGGGGGCCAAGAGACCCAGTACTTC.

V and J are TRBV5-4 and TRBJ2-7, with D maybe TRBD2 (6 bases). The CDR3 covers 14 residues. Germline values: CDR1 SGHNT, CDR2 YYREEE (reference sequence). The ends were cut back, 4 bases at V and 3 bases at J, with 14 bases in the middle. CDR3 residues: CASSHRDFHYEQYF. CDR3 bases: TGTGCCAGCAGCCACCGGGACTTTCACTACGAGCAGTACTTC. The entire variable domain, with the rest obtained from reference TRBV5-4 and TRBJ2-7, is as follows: ETGVTQSPTHLIKTRGQQVTLRCSSQSGHNTVSWYQQALGQGPQFIFQYYREEENGRGNFPPRFSGLQFPNYSSELNVNALELDDSALYLCASSHRDFHYEQYFGPGTRLTVT.

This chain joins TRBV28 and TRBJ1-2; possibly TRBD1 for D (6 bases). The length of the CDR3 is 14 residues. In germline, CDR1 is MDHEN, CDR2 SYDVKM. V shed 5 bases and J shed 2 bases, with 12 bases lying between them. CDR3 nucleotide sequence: TGTGCCAGCAGTCTCCCAACAGGGAACTATGGCTACACCTTC. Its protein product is CASSLPTGNYGYTF.

The CDR3 loop reads CASSLSPGTGTKGYTF. CDR3 in DNA: TGTGCCAGCAGCCTGAGTCCCGGGACAGGGACAAAAGGCTACACCTTC. The chain joins TRBV3-1 (or the pseudogene TRBV3-2) to TRBJ1-2; 9 bases agree with TRBD1. V lost 4 bases to trimming and J lost 8 bases; unmatched junction nucleotides: 14. In germline, CDR1 is LGHDT, CDR2 YNNKEL (reference sequence). The length of the CDR3 is 16 residues.

CDR3 sequence reads: CSASGRGDYGYTF. The CDR3 coding sequence is TGCAGTGCTAGTGGCAGGGGGGACTATGGCTACACCTTC. V is TRBV20-1 and J is TRBJ1-2; 7 bases fit TRBD1. From germline, CDR1 is DFQATT and CDR2 SNEGSKA (reference sequence). The CDR3 is 13 amino acids. V gave up 3 bases and J gave up 3 bases; unmatched junction bases: 4.

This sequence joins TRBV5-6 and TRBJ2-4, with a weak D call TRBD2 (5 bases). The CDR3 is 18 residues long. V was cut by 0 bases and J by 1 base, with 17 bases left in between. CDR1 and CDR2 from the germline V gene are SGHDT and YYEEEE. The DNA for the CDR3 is TGTGCCAGCAGCTTGGCCAGGCTGAGGGCCCTGGCCAAAAACATTCAGTACTTC. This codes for CASSLARLRALAKNIQYF.

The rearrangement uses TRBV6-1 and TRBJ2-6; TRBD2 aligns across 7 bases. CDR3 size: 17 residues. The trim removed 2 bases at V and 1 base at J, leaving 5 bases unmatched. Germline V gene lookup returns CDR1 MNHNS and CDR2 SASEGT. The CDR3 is CASSELAGVSGANVLTF. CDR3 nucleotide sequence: TGTGCCAGCAGTGAATTGGCGGGGGTTTCTGGGGCCAACGTCCTGACTTTC.

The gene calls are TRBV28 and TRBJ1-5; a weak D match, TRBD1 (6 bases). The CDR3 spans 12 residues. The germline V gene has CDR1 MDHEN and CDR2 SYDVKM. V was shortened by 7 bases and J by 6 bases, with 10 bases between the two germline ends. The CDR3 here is CASTQGIQPQHF. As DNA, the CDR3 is TGTGCCAGCACCCAGGGGATTCAGCCCCAGCATTTT.

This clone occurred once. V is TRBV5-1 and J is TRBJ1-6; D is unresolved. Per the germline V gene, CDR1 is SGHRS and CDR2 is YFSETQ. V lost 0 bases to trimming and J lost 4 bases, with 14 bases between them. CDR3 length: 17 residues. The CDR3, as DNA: TGCGCCAGCAGCTTGGCAGGCCCGGAGGCGTATAATTCACCCCTCCACTTT. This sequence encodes CASSLAGPEAYNSPLHF.

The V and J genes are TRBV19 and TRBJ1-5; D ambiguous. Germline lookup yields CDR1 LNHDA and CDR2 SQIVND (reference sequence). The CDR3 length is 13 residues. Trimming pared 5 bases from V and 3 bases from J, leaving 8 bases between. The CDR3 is CASSSADNQPQHF. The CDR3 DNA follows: TGTGCCAGTAGTTCGGCGGACAATCAGCCCCAGCATTTT. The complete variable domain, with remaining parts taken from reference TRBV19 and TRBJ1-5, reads DGGITQSPKYLFRKEGQNVTLSCEQNLNHDAMYWYRQDPGQGLRLIYYSQIVNDFQKGDIAEGYSVSREKKESFPLTVTSAQKNPTAFYLCASSSADNQPQHFGDGTRLSIL.

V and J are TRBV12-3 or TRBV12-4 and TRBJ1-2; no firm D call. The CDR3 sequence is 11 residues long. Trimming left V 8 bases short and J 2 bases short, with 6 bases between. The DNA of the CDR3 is TGTGCCAGCGGAGGCAACTATGGCTACACCTTC. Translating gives CASGGNYGYTF.

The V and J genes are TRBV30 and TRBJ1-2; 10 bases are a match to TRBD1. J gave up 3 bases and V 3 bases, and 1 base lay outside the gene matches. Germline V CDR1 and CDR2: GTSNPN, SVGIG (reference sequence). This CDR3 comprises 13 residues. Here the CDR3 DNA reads TGTGCCTGGAGGGACAGGGGGGACTATGGCTACACCTTC. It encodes CAWRDRGDYGYTF.

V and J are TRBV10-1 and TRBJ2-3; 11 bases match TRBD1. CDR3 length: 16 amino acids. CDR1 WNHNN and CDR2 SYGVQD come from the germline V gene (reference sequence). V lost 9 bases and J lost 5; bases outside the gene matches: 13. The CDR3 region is CASSDGPDRGQDTQYF. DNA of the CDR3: TGCGCCAGTTCAGATGGCCCGGACAGGGGGCAAGATACGCAGTATTTT.

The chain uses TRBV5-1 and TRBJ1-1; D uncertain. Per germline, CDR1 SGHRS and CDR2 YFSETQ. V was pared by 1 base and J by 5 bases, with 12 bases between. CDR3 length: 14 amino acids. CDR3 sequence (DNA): TGCGCCAGCAGCTTGTTTCTCGGAGGAACTGAAGCTTTCTTT. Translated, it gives CASSLFLGGTEAFF.

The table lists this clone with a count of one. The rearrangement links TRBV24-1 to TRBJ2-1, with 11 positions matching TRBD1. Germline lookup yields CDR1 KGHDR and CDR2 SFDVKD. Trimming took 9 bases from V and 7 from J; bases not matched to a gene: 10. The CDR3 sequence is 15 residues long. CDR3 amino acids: CATARDRGFWNEQFF. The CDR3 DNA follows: TGTGCCACCGCCCGGGACAGGGGGTTTTGGAATGAGCAGTTCTTC.

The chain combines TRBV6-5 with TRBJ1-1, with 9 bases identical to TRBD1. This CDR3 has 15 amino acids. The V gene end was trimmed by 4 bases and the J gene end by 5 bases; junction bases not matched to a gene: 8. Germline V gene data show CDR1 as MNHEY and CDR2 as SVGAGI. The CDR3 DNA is TGTGCCAGCAGTTCCCCTGGACAGGGGAGAACTGAAGCTTTCTTT. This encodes CASSSPGQGRTEAFF.

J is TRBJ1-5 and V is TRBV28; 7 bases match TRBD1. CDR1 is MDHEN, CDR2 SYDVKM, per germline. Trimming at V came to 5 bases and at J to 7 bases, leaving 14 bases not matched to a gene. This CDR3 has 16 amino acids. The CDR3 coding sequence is TGTGCCAGCAGTCTCCCGACAGGGCTGGGAGAACAGCCCCAGCATTTT. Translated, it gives CASSLPTGLGEQPQHF.

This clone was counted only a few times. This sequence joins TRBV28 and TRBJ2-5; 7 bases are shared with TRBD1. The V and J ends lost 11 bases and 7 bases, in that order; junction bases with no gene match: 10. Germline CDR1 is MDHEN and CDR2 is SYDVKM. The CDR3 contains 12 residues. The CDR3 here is CAYGQDSATQYF. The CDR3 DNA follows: TGTGCCTACGGACAGGACAGTGCGACCCAGTACTTC.

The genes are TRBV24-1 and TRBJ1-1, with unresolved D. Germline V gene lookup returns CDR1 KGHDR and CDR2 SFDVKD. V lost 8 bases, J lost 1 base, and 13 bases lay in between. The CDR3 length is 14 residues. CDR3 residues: CATNDGAGNTEAFF. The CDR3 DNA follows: TGTGCCACCAATGACGGCGCGGGGAACACTGAAGCTTTCTTT.

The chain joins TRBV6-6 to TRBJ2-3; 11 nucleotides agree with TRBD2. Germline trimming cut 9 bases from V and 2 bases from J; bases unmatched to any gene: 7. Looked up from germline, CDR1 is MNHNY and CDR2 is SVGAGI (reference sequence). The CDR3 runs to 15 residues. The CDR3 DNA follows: TGTGCCAGTAGTCTAGCGGGGGGCCCCACAGATACGCAGTATTTT. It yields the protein CASSLAGGPTDTQYF.

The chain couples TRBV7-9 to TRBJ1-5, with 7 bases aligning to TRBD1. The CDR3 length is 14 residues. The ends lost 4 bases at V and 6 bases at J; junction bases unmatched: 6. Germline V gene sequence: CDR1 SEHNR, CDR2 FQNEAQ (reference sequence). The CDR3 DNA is TGTGCCAGCAGCTACGCAGGGGGAAGTCAGCCCCAGCATTTT. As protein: CASSYAGGSQPQHF. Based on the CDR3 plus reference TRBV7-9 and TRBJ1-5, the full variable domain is DTGVSQNPRHKITKRGQNVTFRCDPISEHNRLYWYRQTLGQGPEFLTYFQNEAQLEKSRLLSDRFSAERPKGSFSTLEIQRTEQGDSAMYLCASSYAGGSQPQHFGDGTRLSIL.

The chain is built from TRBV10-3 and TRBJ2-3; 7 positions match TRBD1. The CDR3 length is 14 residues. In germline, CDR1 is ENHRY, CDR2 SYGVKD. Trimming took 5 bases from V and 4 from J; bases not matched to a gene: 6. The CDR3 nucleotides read TGTGCCATCAGTAACCGACAGGGCTCAGATACGCAGTATTTT. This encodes CAISNRQGSDTQYF.

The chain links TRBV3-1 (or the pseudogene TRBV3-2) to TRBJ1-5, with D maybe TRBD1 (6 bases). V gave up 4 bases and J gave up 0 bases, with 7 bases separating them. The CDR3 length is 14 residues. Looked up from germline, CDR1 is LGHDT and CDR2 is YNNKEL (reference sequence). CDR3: CASSPGASNQPQHF. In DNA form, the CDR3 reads TGTGCCAGCAGCCCAGGGGCTAGCAATCAGCCCCAGCATTTT.